A single TCR beta chain is shown here with its context. This clonotype was detected ten times or more. Its target antigen remains unknown. Nothing much larger sits one base from this clone, and base qualities are not available. Libraries from unsorted PBMCs were made from 2 million PBMCs kept in RNAlater at -80 degrees C until RNA extraction. Multiple sclerosis patients were enrolled in a US clinical protocol under which disease progression was evaluated by magnetic resonance imaging. Peripheral blood was subjected to Ficoll-Hypaque density gradient centrifugation to isolate PBMCs, which were then cryopreserved in liquid nitrogen. To synthesize cDNA, template-switch 5'RACE was performed with a primer carrying a 10-nucleotide random unique molecular identifier so that each TCR transcript was tagged. Every sequencing run yielded over 190 million TCR-beta sequences covering 15-18 subjects. The RNeasy kit was used for extraction of total RNA. Using the KAPA Real-time Library Amplification kit, TCR-beta VDJ regions were amplified with primers for the TCR constant region and the 5'RACE anchor. Sample indexes and Illumina adaptors were added in a first PCR, after which library yield was increased in a second PCR. After Ampure bead purification, the TCR product of roughly 650 bp was size-selected on a 2% E-gel SizeSelection system. Before pooling, library quality was checked on a Bioanalyzer, concentration was measured with Qubit, and libraries were quantified with the Kapa Library Quantification kit. Libraries were sequenced paired-end 2 x 150 bp on an Illumina HiSeq 2500. To increase sequence diversity, about 25-31% phiX was spiked into each library pool. The authors' pipeline ran thus. The UMI-based MiGEC pipeline processed quality-filtered reads and removed over 85% of raw TCR sequences during error correction. IMGT germline references were used for alignment of VDJ genes, and clonotypes were defined by a unique CDR3 amino acid sequence together with V-J genes. VDJtools evaluated clonal expansion, Shannon diversity and CDR3 relatedness (CalcPairwiseDistances, ClusterSamples); CLCbio workbench built phylogenetic trees. Using coefficient-of-variation modelling across technical triplicates, the study counted a clone as expanded if it had at least 8 unique UMIs. TCRdb took the public reads, trimmed them with fastp at Q25, ran MiXCR for clone calling and kept in-frame beta chains. Records with the same CDR3 protein are collapsed into one entry carrying the most frequent genes and DNA. What appears here as the V and J calls and clone size reflects TCRdb's work, not the paper's. The sample yields about 62,000 distinct CDR3 sequences; 4% to 6% were counted once. Less than 4% of the sample comes from the top ten.

The sample comes from a study of neurological immune-mediated disorders (dated by TCRdb to the late 2010s). Regarding the study in general: Among the 35 or so multiple sclerosis patients, around 31 had relapsing-remitting MS and 3 had secondary progressive MS. The cohort was made up of approximately 71 subjects, consisting of 15 or so HAM/TSP patients, 35 or so multiple sclerosis patients and 20 healthy controls. The roughly 110 TCR-beta libraries covered PBMC samples along with longitudinal samples, technical triplicates, and paired sorted CD4+ and CD8+ T-cell subsets. The study compared peripheral blood TCR-beta repertoires of HTLV-I-associated myelopathy (HAM/TSP) patients, multiple sclerosis patients and healthy controls using UMI-based sequencing.

Results the study describes overall, beyond this receptor: The highest TCR clonal expansion was observed in HAM/TSP patients, whereas the lowest was observed in MS patients, even when compared with healthy controls. Across subjects, expanded clones never shared an identical CDR3 amino acid sequence, which suggests that the TCR-beta repertoires in every group were private. No association of the MS cluster with clinical or MRI features was observed, and the need for larger cohorts was stated by the authors. In phylogenetic analysis, the repertoires of 18 of 34 MS patients grouped into a cluster of related CDR3 sequences, which suggests a possible signature at the repertoire level.

The source material was PBMCs. This TCR derives from a woman aged 50 to 60 with multiple sclerosis.

Read as DNA, the sequence is TGTGCCAGCAGTTTCCATCATCGGGGTACTGAAGCTTTCTTT. It translates to CASSFHHRGTEAFF. This sequence uses TRBV28 and TRBJ1-1; no D gene can be assigned with confidence. Between the V and J ends, shortened by 3 bases and 5 bases respectively, the junction contains 13 bases. The cysteine opens and the phenylalanine closes a CDR3 of 14 amino acids. The read is trimmed to its CDR3 DNA, 42 bases read in frame from base 1. CDR1 is given as MDHEN and CDR2 as SYDVKM, both from the germline V gene.